Listed below are T cell receptor beta chains from one sample, sequenced in a study of cytomegalovirus exposure and HLA in healthy donors. TCRdb keeps only in-frame clones here, not all; method: immunoSEQ multiplex PCR. Counted here are approximately 180,000 clones, more than 60% occurring once; the ten biggest clones make up roughly 1.4%. Sequencing was carried out using PBMCs. The receptor set was obtained from a young woman in good health and CMV-seropositive. Both conserved end residues are part of each CDR3.

J	V	CDR3
TRBJ2-4	TRBV7-8	CASSSTGGIGIAKNIQYF
TRBJ1-2	TRBV19	CASSSRGQNYGYTF
TRBJ2-7	TRBV9	CASSSGGTEQYF
TRBJ2-1	TRBV6-1	CASSPVHEQFF
TRBJ2-5	TRBV5-1	CASSRSRAGAQETQYF
TRBJ2-1	TRBV11-2	CASSPLQTGAYNEQFF
TRBJ2-7	TRBV13	CASSLGGSTYEQYF
TRBJ2-7	TRBV18	CASSPADYEQYF
TRBJ1-1	TRBV28	CASSLPGSLTEAFF
TRBJ2-7	TRBV4-2	CASSLQGGDYEQYF
TRBJ2-1	TRBV7-2	CASSPRQGGLGEQFF
TRBJ1-4	TRBV28	CASSYRTTNEKLFF
TRBJ2-3	TRBV19	CASSRTSASGTDTQYF
TRBJ1-5	TRBV28	CASSFPGQGQYSNQPQHF
TRBJ2-1	TRBV5-6	CASSLELYNEQFF
TRBJ2-7	TRBV19	CASSVGLAGYEQYF
TRBJ2-7	TRBV6-5	CASSYTGTSTGYEQYF
TRBJ1-2	TRBV28	CASSLLAGGRYGYTF
TRBJ2-5	TRBV7-8	CASSLSPPPVGETQYF
TRBJ2-5	TRBV27	CASSLSVRGTQYF
TRBJ2-2	TRBV25-1	CASSEYTPGRGAGELFF
TRBJ1-2	TRBV27	CASSLTPNRGGYTF
TRBJ2-1	TRBV28	CASSPAGGSYNEQFF
TRBJ1-1	TRBV30	CAWTWQKNTEAFF
TRBJ2-5	TRBV27	CASSLWGEETQYF
TRBJ2-7	TRBV7-2	CASSPLAGVSSYEQYF
TRBJ1-1	TRBV28	CASSFPRDRGPANTEAFF
TRBJ1-1	TRBV11-3	CASSRGWETNTEAFF
TRBJ1-5	TRBV19	CASGEGGSNQPQHF
TRBJ2-2	TRBV5-1	CASSFRGTTPNTGELFF
TRBJ2-2	TRBV5-1	CASSPSGRGQSGELFF
TRBJ2-4	TRBV29-1	CSVGGGSKAKNIQYF
TRBJ2-5	TRBV14	CASRQQGTGTQYF
TRBJ1-1	TRBV11-2	CASSLSTVGETFF
TRBJ2-7	TRBV7-8	CASSLLAGKGYEQYF
TRBJ2-7	TRBV2	CASSDDRTSGSHEQYF
TRBJ1-5	TRBV5-1	CASSPDGSDQPQHF
TRBJ1-3	TRBV29-1	CSVEDLGTGSGNTIYF
TRBJ2-2	TRBV11-3	CASSPTSGITGELFF
TRBJ2-7	TRBV10-3	CAISGTSGFTYEQYF
TRBJ2-2	TRBV28	CASGGLRGRDGELFF
TRBJ2-1	TRBV27	CASSISYSYNEQFF
TRBJ2-1	TRBV15	CATSRVSQRVLVYNEQFF
TRBJ2-7	TRBV7-2	CASSLGPSGSPTIYEQYF
TRBJ1-2	TRBV4-2	CASSQGGTGATGYTF
TRBJ2-5	TRBV5-1	CASSSTSGQETQYF
TRBJ2-3	TRBV2	CASSKGGVNTDTQYF
TRBJ2-7	TRBV27	CAIRKNVQGYEQYF
TRBJ2-5	TRBV27	CASSLGGLAGVGGRETQYF
TRBJ2-2	TRBV7-9	CASSSFRDNTFSGELFF
TRBJ2-2	TRBV27	CASSFLYGTGAMNTGELFF
TRBJ2-1	TRBV2	CASTGLAGLNEQFF
TRBJ2-7	TRBV4-2	CASSQDLWTGVYEQYF
TRBJ1-3	TRBV6-5	CASRKSQVENTIYF